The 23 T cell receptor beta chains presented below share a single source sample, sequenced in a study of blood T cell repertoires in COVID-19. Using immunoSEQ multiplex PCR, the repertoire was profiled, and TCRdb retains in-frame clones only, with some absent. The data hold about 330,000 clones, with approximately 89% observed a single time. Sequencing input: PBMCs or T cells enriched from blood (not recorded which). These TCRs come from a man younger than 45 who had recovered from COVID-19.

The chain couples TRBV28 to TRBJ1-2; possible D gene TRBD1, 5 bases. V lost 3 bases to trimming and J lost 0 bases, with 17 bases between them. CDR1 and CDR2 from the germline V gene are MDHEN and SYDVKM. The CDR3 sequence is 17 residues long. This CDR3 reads CASSLLAGSEANYGYTF. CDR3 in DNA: TGTGCCAGCAGTTTGCTGGCAGGGTCTGAAGCTAACTATGGCTACACCTTC.

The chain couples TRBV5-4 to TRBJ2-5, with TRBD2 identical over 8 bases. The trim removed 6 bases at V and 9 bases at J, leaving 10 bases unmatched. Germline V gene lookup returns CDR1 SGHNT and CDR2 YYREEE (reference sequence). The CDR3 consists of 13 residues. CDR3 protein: CASNLSGGKAQYF. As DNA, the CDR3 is TGTGCCAGCAACCTGTCGGGGGGGAAGGCCCAGTACTTC.

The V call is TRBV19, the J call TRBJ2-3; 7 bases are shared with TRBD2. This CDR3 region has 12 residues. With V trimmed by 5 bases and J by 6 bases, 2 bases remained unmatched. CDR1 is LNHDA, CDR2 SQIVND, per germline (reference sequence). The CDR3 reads CASSWGGDTQYF. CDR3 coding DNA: TGTGCCAGTAGTTGGGGGGGGGATACGCAGTATTTT.

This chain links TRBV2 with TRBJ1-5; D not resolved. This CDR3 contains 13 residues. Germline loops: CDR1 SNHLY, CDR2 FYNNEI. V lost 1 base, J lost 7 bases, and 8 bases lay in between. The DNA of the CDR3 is TGTGCCAGCAGTGAAGTTCCGGGGCAGCCCCAGCATTTT. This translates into CASSEVPGQPQHF.

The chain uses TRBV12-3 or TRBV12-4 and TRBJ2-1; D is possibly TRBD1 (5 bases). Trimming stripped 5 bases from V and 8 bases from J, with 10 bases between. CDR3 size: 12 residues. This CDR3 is CASSPQGHEQFF. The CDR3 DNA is TGTGCCAGCAGTCCCCAGGGCCATGAGCAGTTCTTC.

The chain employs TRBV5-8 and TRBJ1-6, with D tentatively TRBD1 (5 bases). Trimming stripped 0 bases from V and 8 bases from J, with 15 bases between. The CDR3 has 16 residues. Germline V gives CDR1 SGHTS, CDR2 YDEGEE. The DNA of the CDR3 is TGTGCCAGCAGCTTGGATTGGGGAGGGACTCATTCACCCCTCCACTTT. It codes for CASSLDWGGTHSPLHF.

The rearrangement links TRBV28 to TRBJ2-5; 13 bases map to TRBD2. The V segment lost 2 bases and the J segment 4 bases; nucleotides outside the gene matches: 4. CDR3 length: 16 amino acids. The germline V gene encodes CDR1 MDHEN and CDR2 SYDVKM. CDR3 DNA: TGTGCCAGCAGTTTAGTACTAGCGGGGGGGCTAGAGACCCAGTACTTC. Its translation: CASSLVLAGGLETQYF. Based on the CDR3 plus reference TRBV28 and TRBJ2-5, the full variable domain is DVKVTQSSRYLVKRTGEKVFLECVQDMDHENMFWYRQDPGLGLRLIYFSYDVKMKEKGDIPEGYSVSREKKERFSLILESASTNQTSMYLCASSLVLAGGLETQYFGPGTRLLVL.

The CDR3 DNA is TGTGCCAGCAGTGCGACAGAGAACTATGGCTACACCTTC. It translates to CASSATENYGYTF. The chain combines TRBV2 with TRBJ1-2, with D possibly matching TRBD1 (5 bases). CDR3 length: 13 amino acids. Looked up from germline, CDR1 is SNHLY and CDR2 is FYNNEI. Trimming shortened V by 4 bases and J by 2 bases, and 8 bases separated the two germline ends.

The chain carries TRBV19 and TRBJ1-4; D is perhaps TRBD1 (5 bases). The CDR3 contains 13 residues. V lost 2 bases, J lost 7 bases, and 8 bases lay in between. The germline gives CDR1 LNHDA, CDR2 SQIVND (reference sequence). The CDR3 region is CASSIQGGEKLFF. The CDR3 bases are TGTGCCAGTAGTATACAGGGTGGTGAAAAACTGTTTTTT. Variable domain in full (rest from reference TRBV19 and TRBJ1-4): DGGITQSPKYLFRKEGQNVTLSCEQNLNHDAMYWYRQDPGQGLRLIYYSQIVNDFQKGDIAEGYSVSREKKESFPLTVTSAQKNPTAFYLCASSIQGGEKLFFGSGTQLSVL.

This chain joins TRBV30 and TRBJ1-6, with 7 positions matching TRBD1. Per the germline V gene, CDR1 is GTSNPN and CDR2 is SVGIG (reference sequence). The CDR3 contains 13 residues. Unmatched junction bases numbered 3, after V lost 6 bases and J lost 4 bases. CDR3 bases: TGTGCCTGTACGGGACAGTATAATTCACCCCTCCACTTT. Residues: CACTGQYNSPLHF.

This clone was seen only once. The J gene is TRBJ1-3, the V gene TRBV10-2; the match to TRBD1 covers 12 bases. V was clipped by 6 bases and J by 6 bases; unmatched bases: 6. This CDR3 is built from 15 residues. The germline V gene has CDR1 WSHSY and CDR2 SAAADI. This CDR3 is CASSPGQGAVNTIYF. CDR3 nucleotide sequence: TGCGCCAGCAGCCCGGGACAGGGGGCGGTAAACACCATATATTTT.

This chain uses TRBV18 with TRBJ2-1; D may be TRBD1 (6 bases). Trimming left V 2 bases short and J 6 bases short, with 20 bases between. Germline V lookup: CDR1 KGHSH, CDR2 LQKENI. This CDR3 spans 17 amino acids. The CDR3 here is CASSPTPGTHTSNEQFF. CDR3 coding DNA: TGTGCCAGCTCACCAACCCCCGGGACACATACCTCCAATGAGCAGTTCTTC.

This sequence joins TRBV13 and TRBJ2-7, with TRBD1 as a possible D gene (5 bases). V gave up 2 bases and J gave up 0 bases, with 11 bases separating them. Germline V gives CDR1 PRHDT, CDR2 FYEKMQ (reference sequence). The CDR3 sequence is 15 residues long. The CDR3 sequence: CASSLRAGISYEQYF. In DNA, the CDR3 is TGTGCCAGCAGCTTAAGGGCAGGGATCTCCTACGAGCAGTACTTC. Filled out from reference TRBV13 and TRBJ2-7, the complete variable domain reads AAGVIQSPRHLIKEKRETATLKCYPIPRHDTVYWYQQGPGQDPQFLISFYEKMQSDKGSIPDRFSAQQFSDYHSELNMSSLELGDSALYFCASSLRAGISYEQYFGPGTRLTVT.

The CDR3 region has the DNA TGCGCCAGCAGCCAAACAGGGGGAGGCACCTACGAGCAGTACTTC. Its protein product is CASSQTGGGTYEQYF. The chain uses TRBV4-1 and TRBJ2-7; 8 bases are a match to TRBD1. With V trimmed by 2 bases and J by 2 bases, 5 bases remained unmatched. Germline CDR1 reads MGHRA; CDR2 reads YSYEKL. The CDR3 is made up of 15 amino acids.

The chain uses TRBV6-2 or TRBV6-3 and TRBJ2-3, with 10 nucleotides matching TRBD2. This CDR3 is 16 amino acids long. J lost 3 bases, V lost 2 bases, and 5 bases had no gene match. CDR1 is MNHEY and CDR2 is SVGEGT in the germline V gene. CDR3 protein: CASSYKRGGRTDTQYF. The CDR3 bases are TGTGCCAGCAGTTACAAGCGGGGGGGCCGGACAGATACGCAGTATTTT.

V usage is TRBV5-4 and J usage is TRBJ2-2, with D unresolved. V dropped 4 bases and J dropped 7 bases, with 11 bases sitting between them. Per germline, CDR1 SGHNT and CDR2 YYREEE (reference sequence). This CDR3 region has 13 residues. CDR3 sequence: CASSPRLIGELFF. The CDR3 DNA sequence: TGTGCCAGCAGCCCCCGGTTAATCGGGGAGCTGTTTTTT.

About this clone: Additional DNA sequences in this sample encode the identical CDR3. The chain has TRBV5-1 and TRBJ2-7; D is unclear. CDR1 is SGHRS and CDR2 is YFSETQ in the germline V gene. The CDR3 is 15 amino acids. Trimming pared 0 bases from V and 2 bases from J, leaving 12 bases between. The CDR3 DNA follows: TGCGCCAGCAGCTTGGGAACAGCAACCACCTACGAGCAGTACTTC. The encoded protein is CASSLGTATTYEQYF.

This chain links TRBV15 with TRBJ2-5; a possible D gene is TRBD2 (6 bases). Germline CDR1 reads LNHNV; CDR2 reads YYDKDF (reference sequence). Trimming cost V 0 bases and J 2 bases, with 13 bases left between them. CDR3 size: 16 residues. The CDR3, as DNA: TGTGCCACCAGCAGAGAAGGAGGTGCGGGACAAGAGACCCAGTACTTC. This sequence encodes CATSREGGAGQETQYF.

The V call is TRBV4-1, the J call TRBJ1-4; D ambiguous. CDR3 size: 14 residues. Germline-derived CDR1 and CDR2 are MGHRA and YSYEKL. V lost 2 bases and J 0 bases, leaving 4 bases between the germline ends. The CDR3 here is CASSQRATNEKLFF. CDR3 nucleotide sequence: TGCGCCAGCAGCCAACGAGCAACTAATGAAAAACTGTTTTTT.

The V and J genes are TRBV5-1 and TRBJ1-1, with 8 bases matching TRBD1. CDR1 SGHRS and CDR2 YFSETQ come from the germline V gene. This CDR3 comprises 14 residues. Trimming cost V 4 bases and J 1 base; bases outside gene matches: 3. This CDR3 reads CASSRDRQNTEAFF. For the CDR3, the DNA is TGCGCCAGCAGCAGGGACAGGCAGAACACTGAAGCTTTCTTT.

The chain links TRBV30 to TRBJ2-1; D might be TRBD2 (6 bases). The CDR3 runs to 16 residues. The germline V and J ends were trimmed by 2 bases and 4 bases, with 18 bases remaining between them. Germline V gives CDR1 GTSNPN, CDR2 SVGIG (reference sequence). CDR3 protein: CAWSPMTGTYYNEQFF. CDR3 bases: TGTGCCTGGAGTCCCATGACCGGGACTTATTACAATGAGCAGTTCTTC.

The CDR3 DNA is TGTGCCAGCTCACCTTCGGCTAGTGAGCAGTACTTC. Protein sequence: CASSPSASEQYF. The V call is TRBV18, the J call TRBJ2-7; no clear D gene. The CDR3 has 12 amino acids. Germline-derived CDR1 and CDR2 are KGHSH and LQKENI. With 3 bases removed from V and 7 bases from J, the gap between germline ends came to 10 bases.

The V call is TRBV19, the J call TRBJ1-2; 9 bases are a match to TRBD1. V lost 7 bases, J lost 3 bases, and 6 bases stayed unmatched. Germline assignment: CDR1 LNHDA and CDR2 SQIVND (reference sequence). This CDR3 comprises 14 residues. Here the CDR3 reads CASTTGQGYYGYTF. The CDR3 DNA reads TGTGCCAGTACCACTGGACAGGGGTACTATGGCTACACCTTC.